This is a list of T cell receptor beta chains from one sample in a study of T-cell reconstitution after alpha-beta-depleted transplantation in children. Using its own MiXCR run on the PCR reads, TCRdb lists one record per CDR3 protein. The profile shows some 300,000 distinct CDR3 sequences, roughly 9.1% of them singletons. The sequenced sample was PBMCs, obtained before TCRalphabeta/CD19-depleted stem cell transplant. These receptors all come from a boy under two years old with acute myeloid leukemia, due to receive a stem cell transplant. CDR3s include the opening cysteine and the closing phenylalanine or tryptophan. The order of the fields is CDR3 protein, J gene, V gene.

cdr3_aa: CASRKTGGGYEQYF
j_call: TRBJ2-7
v_call: TRBV28

cdr3_aa: CASSLAGGADEQFF
j_call: TRBJ2-1
v_call: TRBV12-3/TRBV12-4

cdr3_aa: CASFVLDTGELFF
j_call: TRBJ2-2
v_call: TRBV28

cdr3_aa: CASPRTGKRGELFF
j_call: TRBJ2-2
v_call: TRBV25-1

cdr3_aa: CSASRTSFNEQFF
j_call: TRBJ2-1
v_call: TRBV20-1

cdr3_aa: CASSVAGIDTGELFF
j_call: TRBJ2-2
v_call: TRBV6-2/TRBV6-3

cdr3_aa: CASSRPNLNSGNTIYF
j_call: TRBJ1-3
v_call: TRBV7-9

cdr3_aa: CSVEERGRPGEKLFF
j_call: TRBJ1-4
v_call: TRBV29-1

cdr3_aa: CASSLMHRDRGYNEQFF
j_call: TRBJ2-1
v_call: TRBV7-3

cdr3_aa: CASSVVPVTSVQETQYF
j_call: TRBJ2-5
v_call: TRBV9

cdr3_aa: CASSLLDPLTGWHGSYEQYF
j_call: TRBJ2-7
v_call: TRBV12-3/TRBV12-4

cdr3_aa: CASSQALQQANTEAFF
j_call: TRBJ1-1
v_call: TRBV4-2

cdr3_aa: CASTPGSSYEQYF
j_call: TRBJ2-7
v_call: TRBV28

cdr3_aa: CASSPPRGASYGYTF
j_call: TRBJ1-2
v_call: TRBV7-8

cdr3_aa: CASSRPPGQLTYEQYF
j_call: TRBJ2-7
v_call: TRBV5-6

cdr3_aa: CSARLLARRGSSTDTQYF
j_call: TRBJ2-3
v_call: TRBV29-1

cdr3_aa: CASSLTTTNEKLFF
j_call: TRBJ1-4
v_call: TRBV5-5

cdr3_aa: CATSDYDTGELFF
j_call: TRBJ2-2
v_call: TRBV24-1

cdr3_aa: CASTRTSGRAPDTQYF
j_call: TRBJ2-3
v_call: TRBV5-1

cdr3_aa: CASSLGSGHYGYTF
j_call: TRBJ1-2
v_call: TRBV11-2

cdr3_aa: CASSLSLAGGHEQFF
j_call: TRBJ2-1
v_call: TRBV5-1

cdr3_aa: CSASRGSISTDTQYF
j_call: TRBJ2-3
v_call: TRBV20-1

cdr3_aa: CASSLGASAHQETQYF
j_call: TRBJ2-5
v_call: TRBV7-3

cdr3_aa: CAIKERDVSEAFF
j_call: TRBJ1-1
v_call: TRBV10-3

cdr3_aa: CASLGTGWTGELFF
j_call: TRBJ2-2
v_call: TRBV6-1

cdr3_aa: CASSVVPGETQYF
j_call: TRBJ2-5
v_call: TRBV9

cdr3_aa: CAISESLAGGLDEQFF
j_call: TRBJ2-1
v_call: TRBV10-3

cdr3_aa: CASSWTGGNEQYF
j_call: TRBJ2-7
v_call: TRBV5-1

cdr3_aa: CASSRGLRASTDTQYF
j_call: TRBJ2-3
v_call: TRBV7-3

cdr3_aa: CAISEGTRTGNQPQHF
j_call: TRBJ1-5
v_call: TRBV10-3

cdr3_aa: CCAPRIRRGAGANVLTF
j_call: TRBJ2-6
v_call: TRBV20-1